Listed here are 24 T cell receptor beta chains from one sample, sequenced in a study of T-cell reconstitution after alpha-beta-depleted transplantation in children. Researchers prepared the TCRbeta library using unique molecular identifiers, the study reports. TCRdb re-analysed the PCR reads in MiXCR, keeping a single row per CDR3 protein. The data contain a few hundred thousand distinct CDR3 sequences, roughly 30% of them singletons. The starting material was PBMCs, obtained before TCRalphabeta/CD19-depleted stem cell transplant. Receptor source: a boy in the first two years of life with Wiskott-Aldrich syndrome, due to receive a stem cell transplant.

In its sample, this clonotype was seen a few times. V is TRBV29-1 and J is TRBJ2-5, with a tentative D call TRBD1 (5 bases). CDR1 and CDR2 from the germline V gene are SQVTM and ANQGSEA. V was trimmed by 2 bases and J by 3 bases, leaving 10 bases between them. This CDR3 is 13 amino acids long. CDR3 nucleotide sequence: TGCAGCGTTGAATTCCGACAGAAAGAGACCCAGTACTTC. Translation: CSVEFRQKETQYF.

As DNA, the CDR3 is TGTGCCAGCAGTTTTTTAGTCGCAGGGCAAGAGACCCAGTACTTC. Translated: CASSFLVAGQETQYF. This chain links TRBV12-3 or TRBV12-4 with TRBJ2-5; weak D call: TRBD1 (5 bases). Trimming pared 3 bases from V and 2 bases from J, leaving 13 bases between. The CDR3 length is 15 residues.

The V and J genes are TRBV7-2 and TRBJ2-1; TRBD2 aligns across 14 bases. The CDR3 runs 17 residues. The germline CDR1 and CDR2 sequences are SGHTA and FQGNSA. J gave up 10 bases and V 3 bases, and 11 bases lay outside the gene matches. The CDR3 here is CASSFRVRLAGGREQFF. In DNA form, the CDR3 reads TGTGCCAGCAGCTTCAGGGTGCGACTAGCGGGAGGGCGGGAGCAGTTCTTC.

The chain carries TRBV5-1 and TRBJ2-1; D is possibly TRBD1 (7 bases). The germline CDR1 and CDR2 sequences are SGHRS and YFSETQ. Trimming shortened V by 4 bases and J by 5 bases, and 16 bases separated the two germline ends. The CDR3 covers 15 residues. The CDR3 is CASSRRQGGNNEQFF. The CDR3 DNA follows: TGCGCCAGCAGCCGGAGACAGGGAGGCAACAATGAGCAGTTCTTC.

This clonotype was counted ten times or more. The gene calls are TRBV9 and TRBJ2-7; TRBD2 agrees at 11 bases. The length of the CDR3 is 15 residues. J was trimmed by 0 bases and V by 3 bases; bases with no gene match: 2. CDR1 is SGDLS and CDR2 is YYNGEE in the germline V gene. Written as DNA, the CDR3 is TGTGCCAGCAGCGCAGGGACTAGCGGCTCCTACGAGCAGTACTTC. Its translation: CASSAGTSGSYEQYF.

The genes are TRBV28 and TRBJ2-7; 9 bases match TRBD2. This CDR3 spans 16 amino acids. In germline, CDR1 is MDHEN, CDR2 SYDVKM. V lost 5 bases to trimming and J lost 4 bases; unmatched junction nucleotides: 12. CDR3 sequence (DNA): TGTGCCAGCAGTCCCGTAGCGGGAGTGATATTATACGAGCAGTACTTC. Its protein product is CASSPVAGVILYEQYF.

This clonotype has more than one count but fewer than ten. V is TRBV12-3 or TRBV12-4 and J is TRBJ2-2; 8 bases are shared with TRBD2. J lost 6 bases, V lost 6 bases, and 9 bases had no gene match. This CDR3 comprises 15 residues. The CDR3 bases are TGTGCCAGCAGGTGGACTAGCCGGGGGGCCGGGGAGCTGTTTTTT. Its translation: CASRWTSRGAGELFF.

This clonotype was detected a few times. An end of the junction differs from the germline gene, which may be a read error. The chain links TRBV28 to TRBJ1-2; D gene ambiguous. Germline CDR1 and CDR2: MDHEN and SYDVKM. The CDR3 consists of 11 residues. The CDR3: CASSLWGGVSF. The CDR3 DNA reads as TGTGCCAGCAGTTTATGGGGCGGCGTCAGCTTC.

The chain joins TRBV24-1 to TRBJ2-3; 11 nucleotides agree with TRBD2. CDR3 length: 17 residues. Germline V gene data show CDR1 as KGHDR and CDR2 as SFDVKD. Trimming at V came to 12 bases and at J to 1 base, leaving 14 bases not matched to a gene. The CDR3 nucleotides are TGTGCCCCGCAATTGACTAGCGGGATGTTGGGCACAGATACGCAGTATTTT. This sequence encodes CAPQLTSGMLGTDTQYF.

This chain uses TRBV20-1 with TRBJ2-7, with TRBD1 matching 10 bases. The junction had 8 bases not matched to a gene; V was cut back by 1 base and J by 5 bases. Germline assignment: CDR1 DFQATT and CDR2 SNEGSKA (reference sequence). There are 15 residues in the CDR3. Here the CDR3 DNA reads TGCAGTGCTAGAGTTGGGGACAGGGGAATCCACGAGCAGTACTTC. Amino acids: CSARVGDRGIHEQYF.

This clonotype was observed a handful of times. The chain has TRBV24-1 and TRBJ2-7, with D perhaps assigned TRBD1 or TRBD2 (5 bases each). The CDR3 is 15 residues long. Trimming removed 3 bases from V and 3 bases from J, with 14 bases in between. Germline V gives CDR1 KGHDR, CDR2 SFDVKD. CDR3 residues: CATSDTGTTNYEQYF. The DNA for the CDR3 is TGTGCCACCAGTGATACCGGGACCACAAACTACGAGCAGTACTTC.

This chain joins TRBV7-9 and TRBJ2-7; D is perhaps TRBD1 or TRBD2 (6 bases each). This CDR3 region has 15 residues. In germline, CDR1 is SEHNR, CDR2 FQNEAQ (reference sequence). Trimming took off 1 base at V and 0 bases at J, with 10 bases between the two ends. The CDR3 reads CASSLVGGVSYEQYF. Here the CDR3 DNA reads TGTGCCAGCAGCTTAGTCGGGGGCGTCTCCTACGAGCAGTACTTC.

The table lists this clonotype with a few counts. In nucleotides, the CDR3 is TGTGCCAGCAGCTTCGGACAGGGGGGAGCGAACACCGGGGAGCTGTTTTTT. Amino acids: CASSFGQGGANTGELFF. The chain recombines TRBV11-1 with TRBJ2-2, with TRBD1 identical over 10 bases. The CDR3 extends over 17 amino acids. Germline V gives CDR1 SGHAT, CDR2 FQDESV (reference sequence). V lost 3 bases to trimming and J lost 0 bases; unmatched junction nucleotides: 4.

J is TRBJ2-5 and V is TRBV28; the D gene is possibly TRBD2 (5 bases). V was pared by 5 bases and J by 1 base, with 23 bases between. Germline V gene sequence: CDR1 MDHEN, CDR2 SYDVKM. This CDR3 contains 18 residues. CDR3 coding DNA: TGTGCCAGCAGTCGTACGTGGGCAGCGGAACTACTCCAAGAGACCCAGTACTTC. Translation gives CASSRTWAAELLQETQYF.

The CDR3 is CASSFGIRLGELFF. The CDR3 bases are TGTGCCAGCAGCTTCGGGATCCGACTCGGGGAGCTGTTTTTT. The rearrangement links TRBV11-2 to TRBJ2-2; the D gene is possibly TRBD2 (5 bases). Germline-derived CDR1 and CDR2 are SGHAT and FQNNGV. Trimming removed 3 bases at V and 7 bases at J, with 12 bases between. There are 14 residues in the CDR3.

The chain links TRBV9 to TRBJ2-7; 8 bases fit TRBD2. J was trimmed by 5 bases and V by 2 bases; bases with no gene match: 9. Germline assignment: CDR1 SGDLS and CDR2 YYNGEE. The CDR3 has 15 residues. CDR3 loop: CASSVGTGGRHEQYF. CDR3 nucleotide sequence: TGTGCCAGCAGCGTCGGGACGGGAGGGCGGCACGAGCAGTACTTC.

The chain employs TRBV20-1 and TRBJ1-5; D not certain. Trimming cost V 3 bases and J 0 bases, with 9 bases left between them. The germline V gene encodes CDR1 DFQATT and CDR2 SNEGSKA (reference sequence). The CDR3 is 14 amino acids. The DNA of the CDR3 is TGCAGTGCTAGCTCGGGAGATAGCAATCAGCCCCAGCATTTT. This gives the protein CSASSGDSNQPQHF.

This clonotype came up a few times. The chain joins TRBV15 to TRBJ2-2, with no clear D. This CDR3 region has 15 residues. Deletions cut 0 bases from V and 5 bases from J, with 10 bases between. Germline CDR1 LNHNV, CDR2 YYDKDF (reference sequence). CDR3 sequence: CATSRENARTGELFF. The CDR3, as DNA: TGTGCCACCAGCAGAGAGAACGCGAGGACCGGGGAGCTGTTTTTT.

The V and J genes are TRBV7-7 and TRBJ2-1; 8 bases are shared with TRBD2. Germline-derived CDR1 and CDR2 are SSHAT and FNYEAQ (reference sequence). CDR3 size: 12 residues. V lost 5 bases and J lost 10; bases outside the gene matches: 4. The CDR3 DNA reads TGTGCCAGCAGCCCAACGGGGGGGGAGCAGTTCTTC. This encodes CASSPTGGEQFF.

The rearrangement joins TRBV4-1 to TRBJ1-2, with D possibly TRBD1 on 5 matching bases. Germline V CDR1 and CDR2: MGHRA, YSYEKL. CDR3 length equals 15 residues. With 3 bases removed from V and 8 bases from J, the gap between germline ends came to 19 bases. The CDR3 nucleotides read TGCGCCAGCAGCCACCTGCAGAGGCAGGGCCACGGCTACACCTTC. This encodes CASSHLQRQGHGYTF.

This rearrangement joins TRBV6-5 to TRBJ2-1; the D gene is possibly TRBD2 (6 bases). The CDR3 runs to 18 residues. The V gene lost 2 bases and the J gene lost 4 bases, with 21 bases spanning the gap. CDR1 and CDR2 (germline): MNHEY, SVGAGI. CDR3 residues: CASSYGTPGVRWYNEQFF. CDR3 nucleotide sequence: TGTGCCAGCAGTTACGGGACCCCGGGAGTTAGGTGGTACAATGAGCAGTTCTTC.

The gene calls are TRBV5-1 and TRBJ2-3; TRBD1 is a possible D gene (6 bases). V shed 0 bases and J shed 5 bases, with 10 bases lying between them. CDR1 is SGHRS, CDR2 YFSETQ, per germline. The CDR3 is 14 residues long. The CDR3 loop reads CASSLGTGKDTQYF. In DNA, the CDR3 is TGCGCCAGCAGCTTGGGCACAGGGAAAGATACGCAGTATTTT.

The V gene is TRBV11-1, the J gene TRBJ2-5; 7 bases align to TRBD1. V lost 0 bases to trimming and J lost 0 bases; unmatched junction nucleotides: 10. The CDR3 is 18 residues long. Germline-derived CDR1 and CDR2 are SGHAT and FQDESV (reference sequence). The CDR3 DNA is TGTGCCAGCAGCTTAGCAAGGACAGGTTGGGGCTACCAAGAGACCCAGTACTTC. Residues: CASSLARTGWGYQETQYF.

There are a few counts of this clonotype. This chain connects TRBV10-3 to TRBJ2-5, with a tentative D call TRBD1 (5 bases). The length of the CDR3 is 15 residues. V was trimmed by 0 bases and J by 5 bases, leaving 13 bases between them. The germline V gene encodes CDR1 ENHRY and CDR2 SYGVKD. CDR3 coding DNA: TGTGCCATCAGTGAGTCTGGGGCTACGGTTGAGACCCAGTACTTC. Translating gives CAISESGATVETQYF.